The 9 T cell receptor beta chains given below trace back to one sample, sequenced in a study of neurological immune-mediated disorders. MiXCR was run by TCRdb on the 5' RACE reads, yielding one entry per CDR3 protein. The data contain about 62,000 distinct CDR3 sequences, 3% to 4% of them singletons. Material for sequencing was PBMCs. These receptor sequences come from a woman aged 45-65 years with multiple sclerosis.

This clonotype has ten or more counts. J is TRBJ2-7 and V is TRBV6-6; D possibly corresponds to TRBD1 (5 bases). CDR3 length: 13 residues. V lost 2 bases and J 6 bases, leaving 11 bases between the germline ends. Germline CDR1 MNHNY, CDR2 SVGAGI (reference sequence). CDR3: CASSYAGKGEQYF. The CDR3, as DNA: TGTGCCAGCAGTTACGCAGGGAAAGGCGAGCAGTACTTC.

This clonotype was detected ten times or more. The chain joins TRBV12-3 or TRBV12-4 to TRBJ2-3; 9 bases are shared with TRBD2. Losses at the gene ends were 6 bases for V and 2 bases for J; bases not matched to a gene: 12. The CDR3 has 17 amino acids. The CDR3 DNA follows: TGTGCCAGCAGCGCTTCCCCCCTAGCGGGGAACACAGATACGCAGTATTTT. Translating it yields CASSASPLAGNTDTQYF.

This clonotype was picked up many times. This chain links TRBV28 with TRBJ1-5; possible D gene TRBD1, 5 bases. Germline CDR1 reads MDHEN; CDR2 reads SYDVKM. CDR3 length equals 15 residues. Trimming shortened V by 3 bases and J by 6 bases, and 15 bases separated the two germline ends. The CDR3 nucleotides read TGTGCCAGCAGTTTCGGTGGGACCACGGGTCAGCCCCAGCATTTT. This codes for CASSFGGTTGQPQHF.

This clonotype was detected many times. CDR3 nucleotides: TGCAGTGCAAGACTAGCGGGAGGGGGGGGTGAGCAGTTCTTC. Translating gives CSARLAGGGGEQFF. The chain links TRBV20-1 to TRBJ2-1; 14 bases agree with TRBD2. CDR1 is DFQATT, CDR2 SNEGSKA, per germline (reference sequence). The length of the CDR3 is 14 residues. J lost 9 bases, V lost 6 bases, and 7 bases had no gene match.

This clonotype has a count of ten or more. The V gene is TRBV20-1, the J gene TRBJ1-4, with D perhaps TRBD1 (6 bases). The CDR3 has 13 residues. V was trimmed by 6 bases and J by 4 bases, leaving 12 bases between them. Per germline, CDR1 DFQATT and CDR2 SNEGSKA (reference sequence). CDR3 nucleotides: TGCAGTGCCGCCACAGGGATTAATGAAAAACTGTTTTTT. It translates to CSAATGINEKLFF.

CDR3 amino acids: CASSFRGLDYEQYF. DNA for the CDR3: TGTGCCAGCAGCTTCCGGGGATTAGACTACGAGCAGTACTTC. The gene calls are TRBV11-2 and TRBJ2-7, with TRBD2 as a possible D gene (5 bases). Germline V gene lookup returns CDR1 SGHAT and CDR2 FQNNGV. The CDR3 runs 14 residues. V lost 3 bases, J lost 3 bases, and 12 bases lay in between.

There are many counts of this clonotype. The V and J genes are TRBV28 and TRBJ2-7; D unresolved. The V end was cut by 2 bases, the J end by 2 bases, with 7 bases between. The CDR3 has 13 amino acids. Germline V lookup: CDR1 MDHEN, CDR2 SYDVKM. CDR3 coding DNA: TGTGCCAGCAGTTTAAAGGTGACCTACGAGCAGTACTTC. Protein product: CASSLKVTYEQYF.

In this sample, this clonotype turned up many times. This sequence joins TRBV5-6 and TRBJ2-7; TRBD1 matches 9 bases. The V gene end was trimmed by 4 bases and the J gene end by 3 bases; junction bases not matched to a gene: 2. CDR3 length equals 13 residues. Germline V gene lookup returns CDR1 SGHDT and CDR2 YYEEEE. The CDR3 coding sequence is TGTGCCAGCAGCCGGGACAGGGTCTACGAGCAGTACTTC. It yields the protein CASSRDRVYEQYF.

Details on this clonotype: Mismatch with germline at one junction end may stem from a read error. The gene calls are TRBV5-5 and TRBJ1-2, with 7 bases matching TRBD1. The CDR3 loop spans 13 amino acids. CDR1 SGHKS and CDR2 YYEKEE come from the germline V gene (reference sequence). The CDR3 DNA follows: TGCGCCGGGAGGGAAGAGGGGGCAGCTGGCTACACCTTC. Amino acid sequence: CAGREEGAAGYTF.